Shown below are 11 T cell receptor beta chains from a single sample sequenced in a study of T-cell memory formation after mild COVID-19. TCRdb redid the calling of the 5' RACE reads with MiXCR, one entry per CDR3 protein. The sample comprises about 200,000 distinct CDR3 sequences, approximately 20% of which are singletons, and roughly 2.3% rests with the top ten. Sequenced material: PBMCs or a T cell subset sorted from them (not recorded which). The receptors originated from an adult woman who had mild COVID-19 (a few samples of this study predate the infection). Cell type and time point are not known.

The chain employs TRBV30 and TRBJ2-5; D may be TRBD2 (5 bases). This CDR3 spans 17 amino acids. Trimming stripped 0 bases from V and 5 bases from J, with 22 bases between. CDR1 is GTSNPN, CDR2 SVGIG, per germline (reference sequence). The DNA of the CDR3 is TGTGCCTGGAGTGTATCCTGGGGAGTGGAGGATGGGGAGACCCAGTACTTC. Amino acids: CAWSVSWGVEDGETQYF.

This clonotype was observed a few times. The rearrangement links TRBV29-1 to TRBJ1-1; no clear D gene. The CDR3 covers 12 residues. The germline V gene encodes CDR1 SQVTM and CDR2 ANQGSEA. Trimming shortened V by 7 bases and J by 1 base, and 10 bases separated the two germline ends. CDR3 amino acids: CSASNRNTEAFF. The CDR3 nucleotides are TGCAGCGCCTCGAATCGGAACACTGAAGCTTTCTTT.

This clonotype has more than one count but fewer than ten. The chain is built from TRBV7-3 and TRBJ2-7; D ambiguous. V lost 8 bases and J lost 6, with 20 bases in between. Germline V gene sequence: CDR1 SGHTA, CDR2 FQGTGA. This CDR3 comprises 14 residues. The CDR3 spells CASAPDRRSPEQYF. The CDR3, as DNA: TGTGCCAGCGCGCCCGATCGCCGCTCCCCCGAGCAGTACTTC.

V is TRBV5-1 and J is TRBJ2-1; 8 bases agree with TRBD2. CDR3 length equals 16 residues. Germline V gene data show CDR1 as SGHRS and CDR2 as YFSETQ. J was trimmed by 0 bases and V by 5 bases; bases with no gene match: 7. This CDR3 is CASRLMSGSSYNEQFF. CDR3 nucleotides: TGCGCCAGCAGGCTGATGAGCGGGAGCTCCTACAATGAGCAGTTCTTC.

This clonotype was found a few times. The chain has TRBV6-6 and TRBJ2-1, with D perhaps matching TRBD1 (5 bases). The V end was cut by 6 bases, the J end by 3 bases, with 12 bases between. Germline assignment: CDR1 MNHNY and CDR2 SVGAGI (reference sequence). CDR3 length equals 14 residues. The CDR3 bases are TGTGCCAGCAGGAAGAAGGGGCTCTACAATGAGCAGTTCTTC. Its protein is CASRKKGLYNEQFF.

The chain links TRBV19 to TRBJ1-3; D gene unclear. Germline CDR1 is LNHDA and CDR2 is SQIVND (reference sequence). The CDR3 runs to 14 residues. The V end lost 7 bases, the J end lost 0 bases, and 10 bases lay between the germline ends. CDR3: CASKSLASGNTIYF. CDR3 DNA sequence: TGTGCCAGTAAGTCTCTGGCCTCTGGAAACACCATATATTTT.

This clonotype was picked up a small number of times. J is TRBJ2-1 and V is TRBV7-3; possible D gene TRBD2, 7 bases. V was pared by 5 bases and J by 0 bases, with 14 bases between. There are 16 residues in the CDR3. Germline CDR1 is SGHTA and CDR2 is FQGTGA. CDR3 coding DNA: TGTGCCAGCAGCCCCTTAGGGGGGGTCTCCTACAATGAGCAGTTCTTC. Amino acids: CASSPLGGVSYNEQFF.

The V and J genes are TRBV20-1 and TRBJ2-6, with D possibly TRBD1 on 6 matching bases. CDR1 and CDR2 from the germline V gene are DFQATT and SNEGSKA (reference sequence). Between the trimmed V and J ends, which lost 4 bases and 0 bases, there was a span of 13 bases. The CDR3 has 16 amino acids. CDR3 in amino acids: CSATSWTVSGANVLTF. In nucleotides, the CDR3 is TGCAGTGCTACCTCGTGGACAGTCTCTGGGGCCAACGTCCTGACTTTC.

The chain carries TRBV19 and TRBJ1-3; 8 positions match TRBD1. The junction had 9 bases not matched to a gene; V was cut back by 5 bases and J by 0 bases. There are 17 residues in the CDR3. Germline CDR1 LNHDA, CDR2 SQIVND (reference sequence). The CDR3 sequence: CASSVQGEPLSGNTIYF. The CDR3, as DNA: TGTGCCAGTAGTGTACAGGGGGAACCTCTCTCTGGAAACACCATATATTTT.

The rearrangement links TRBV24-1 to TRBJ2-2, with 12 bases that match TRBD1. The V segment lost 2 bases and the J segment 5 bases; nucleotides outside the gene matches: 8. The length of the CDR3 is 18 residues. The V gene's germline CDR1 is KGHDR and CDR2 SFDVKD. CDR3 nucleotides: TGTGCCACCAGTGATTCCGGGACAGGGGGCTTACGAACCGGGGAGCTGTTTTTT. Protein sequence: CATSDSGTGGLRTGELFF.

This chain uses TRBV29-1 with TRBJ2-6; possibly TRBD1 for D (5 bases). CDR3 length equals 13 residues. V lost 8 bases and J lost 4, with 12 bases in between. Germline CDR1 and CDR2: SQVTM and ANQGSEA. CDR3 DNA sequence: TGCAGCATAGGGGTGTTAGGGGCCAACGTCCTGACTTTC. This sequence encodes CSIGVLGANVLTF.